Below are 11 T cell receptor beta chains sequenced from a single sample in a study of blood T cell repertoires in COVID-19. Assay: immunoSEQ multiplex PCR; the TCRdb copy retains only in-frame clones and omits some. The profile shows 130,000 to 150,000 clones, about nine tenths of them singletons. The specimen sequenced was PBMCs or T cells enriched from blood (not recorded which). All receptors come from a woman aged 35 to 49 who had been exposed to COVID-19.

The chain is built from TRBV4-3 and TRBJ2-7; 7 nucleotides align to TRBD1. The CDR3 totals 15 residues. After removal of 1 base from V and 2 bases from J, the junction contained 5 bases not matched to a gene. Per germline, CDR1 LGHNA and CDR2 YSLEER. As DNA, the CDR3 is TGCGCCAGCAGCCAAGCCGGGACAGCCACCTACGAGCAGTACTTC. Its translation: CASSQAGTATYEQYF.

The chain has TRBV5-1 and TRBJ1-1; D is possibly TRBD1 (5 bases). CDR3 length: 14 residues. Trimming took off 0 bases at V and 4 bases at J, with 10 bases between the two ends. Per germline, CDR1 SGHRS and CDR2 YFSETQ. CDR3 sequence: CASSLEGVPTEAFF. DNA of the CDR3: TGCGCCAGCAGCTTGGAAGGGGTCCCCACTGAAGCTTTCTTT.

The chain couples TRBV18 to TRBJ2-2; D is undetermined. Trimming took off 4 bases at V and 6 bases at J, with 6 bases between the two ends. This CDR3 has 12 amino acids. CDR1 and CDR2 (germline): KGHSH, LQKENI. The CDR3 is CASSQESGELFF. The CDR3 nucleotides are TGTGCCAGCTCACAGGAGTCCGGGGAGCTGTTTTTT.

This chain joins TRBV29-1 and TRBJ2-7; D might be TRBD1 (6 bases). The CDR3 covers 12 residues. Trimming stripped 4 bases from V and 4 bases from J, with 11 bases between. CDR1 and CDR2 from the germline V gene are SQVTM and ANQGSEA. CDR3 amino acids: CSVAWGRYEQYF. CDR3 sequence (DNA): TGCAGCGTTGCTTGGGGGCGGTACGAGCAGTACTTC.

V and J are TRBV5-4 and TRBJ2-7; D is ambiguous. Trimming took 2 bases from V and 3 from J, leaving 9 bases between them. Germline-derived CDR1 and CDR2 are SGHNT and YYREEE (reference sequence). This CDR3 region has 13 residues. The DNA of the CDR3 is TGTGCCAGCAGCTTACCTGGAGTCTACGAGCAGTACTTC. Translated, it gives CASSLPGVYEQYF.

This clone was counted a single time. The chain joins TRBV7-3 to TRBJ2-1; 10 bases agree with TRBD2. This CDR3 spans 16 amino acids. V shed 4 bases, J shed 2 bases, and the junction held 5 bases outside the gene matches. CDR1 is SGHTA, CDR2 FQGTGA, per germline. DNA for the CDR3: TGTGCCAGCAGCTCCTCAGGGACTAGCGCCTACAATGAGCAGTTCTTC. It translates to CASSSSGTSAYNEQFF.

The V and J genes are TRBV19 and TRBJ2-7; D gene uncertain. This CDR3 is built from 12 residues. Germline V gives CDR1 LNHDA, CDR2 SQIVND (reference sequence). Trimming removed 5 bases from V and 3 bases from J, with 8 bases in between. The CDR3 nucleotides are TGTGCCAGTAGTGGGCCCAACTACGAGCAGTACTTC. It encodes CASSGPNYEQYF.

This clone is a singleton in its sample. The chain has TRBV5-1 and TRBJ2-1; 7 bases match TRBD2. This CDR3 is built from 16 residues. V shed 2 bases and J 2 bases; nucleotides not matched to a gene: 7. CDR1 and CDR2 (germline): SGHRS, YFSETQ. CDR3 region: CASSFSSGYAYNEQFF. For the CDR3, the DNA is TGCGCCAGCAGCTTTTCTAGCGGTTACGCCTACAATGAGCAGTTCTTC.

The chain employs TRBV19 and TRBJ1-2; 8 bases match TRBD1. This CDR3 contains 16 residues. After removal of 3 bases from V and 7 bases from J, the junction contained 13 bases not matched to a gene. Germline V gives CDR1 LNHDA, CDR2 SQIVND (reference sequence). DNA of the CDR3: TGTGCCAGTAGTATTGAGTTTCGGTCAGGGGGCTTTGGCTACACCTTC. Protein sequence: CASSIEFRSGGFGYTF.

This sequence joins TRBV28 and TRBJ1-2; D might be TRBD1 (5 bases). The germline V and J ends were trimmed by 6 bases and 6 bases, with 17 bases remaining between them. The CDR3 spans 14 residues. Germline CDR1 is MDHEN and CDR2 is SYDVKM. The CDR3 nucleotides are TGTGCCAGCAGCCTCCCCCCGTCAGGGCATGGCTACACCTTC. Protein product: CASSLPPSGHGYTF.

The V call is TRBV7-9, the J call TRBJ2-2; 8 nucleotides match TRBD1. The CDR3 is 15 amino acids. J lost 7 bases, V lost 5 bases, and 9 bases had no gene match. Germline CDR1 is SEHNR and CDR2 is FQNEAQ (reference sequence). CDR3 DNA: TGTGCCAGCAGCCCCCCCGGACAGGGAATCGGGGAGCTGTTTTTT. Protein: CASSPPGQGIGELFF.